This T cell receptor beta chain emerged from a study of T cells in Graves' hyperthyroidism and ophthalmopathy. Findings of the study overall: Ophthalmopathy, as predicted by the model, came a median about seven months after the prediction. Ophthalmopathy and stable hyperthyroidism were separated by a 13 V-J model.

J lost 4 bases, V lost 0 bases, and 13 bases had no gene match. The CDR3 extends over 19 amino acids. The germline CDR1 and CDR2 sequences are MNHEY and SVGEGT. Researchers took RNA transcripts and amplified the TCR beta CDR3 regions from them. The TCR CDR3 was amplified in a first-round RT-PCR using the HTBI primer set. TCRdb independently ran MiXCR on the multiplex PCR reads; one entry per CDR3 protein. The sample holds roughly 510,000 distinct CDR3 sequences, about 20% seen once. Absence of ophthalmopathy progression within 18 months defined stable Graves' hyperthyroidism. Diagnosis of hyperthyroidism was new in patients aged 18 to 65, and its duration was under 2 months. This clonotype was observed at least ten times. Its antigen remains unidentified.

The sequencing sample was made of blood. The chain employs TRBV6-2 or TRBV6-3 and TRBJ2-2, with 8 nucleotides matching TRBD1. The sequence was obtained from a man aged 18 to 29 with Graves' hyperthyroidism. The CDR3 nucleotides are TGTGCCAGCAGTTACTCCGGAGGTATCGGACAGGGAATCACCGGGGAGCTGTTTTTT. Encoded protein: CASSYSGGIGQGITGELFF.